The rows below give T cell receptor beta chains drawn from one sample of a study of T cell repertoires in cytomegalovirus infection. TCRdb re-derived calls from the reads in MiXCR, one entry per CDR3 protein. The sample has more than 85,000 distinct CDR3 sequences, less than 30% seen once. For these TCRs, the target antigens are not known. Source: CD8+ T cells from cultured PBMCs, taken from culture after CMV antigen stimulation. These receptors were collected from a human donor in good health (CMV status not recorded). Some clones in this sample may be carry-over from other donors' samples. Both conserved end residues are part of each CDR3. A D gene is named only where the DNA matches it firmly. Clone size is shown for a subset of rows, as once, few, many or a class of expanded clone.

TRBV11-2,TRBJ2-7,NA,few,CASSLGLDYEQYF,TGTGCCAGCAGCCTCGGACTCGACTACGAGCAGTACTTC
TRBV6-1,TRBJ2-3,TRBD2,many,CASSGYESSGGGTDTQYF,TGTGCCAGCAGTGGTTACGAATCTAGCGGGGGGGGCACAGATACGCAGTATTTT
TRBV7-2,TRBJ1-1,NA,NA,CASSSNSVTEAFF,TGTGCCAGCAGCTCCAATTCGGTAACTGAAGCTTTCTTT
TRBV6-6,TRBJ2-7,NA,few,CASSYSGTYSYEQYF,TGTGCCAGCAGTTACTCCGGGACGTACTCCTACGAGCAGTACTTC
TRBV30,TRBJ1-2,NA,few,CAWSTTGNYGYTF,TGTGCCTGGAGTACCACAGGGAACTATGGCTACACCTTC
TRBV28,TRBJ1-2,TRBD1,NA,CASSHRQGYNYGYTF,TGTGCCAGCAGTCATCGACAGGGGTATAACTATGGCTACACCTTC
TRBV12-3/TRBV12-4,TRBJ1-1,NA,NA,CASSPGSWNTEAFF,TGTGCCAGCAGTCCCGGGAGTTGGAACACTGAAGCTTTCTTT
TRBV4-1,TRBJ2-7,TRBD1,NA,CASSQDGRQGYYEQYF,TGCGCCAGCAGCCAAGATGGGCGACAGGGATACTACGAGCAGTACTTC
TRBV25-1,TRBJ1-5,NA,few,CASSGHYSNQPQHF,TGTGCCAGCAGTGGACATTATAGCAATCAGCCCCAGCATTTT
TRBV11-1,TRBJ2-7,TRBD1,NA,CASSVGTGGNYEQYF,TGTGCCAGCAGCGTTGGGACAGGGGGAAACTACGAGCAGTACTTC
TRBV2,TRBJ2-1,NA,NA,CASSGIRNEQFF,TGTGCCAGCAGCGGAATTAGAAATGAGCAGTTCTTC
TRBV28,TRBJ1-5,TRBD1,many,CASRYQGEGNQPQHF,TGTGCCAGCAGATACCAGGGGGAGGGCAATCAGCCCCAGCATTTT
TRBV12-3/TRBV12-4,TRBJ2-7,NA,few,CASSFGISYEQYF,TGTGCCAGCAGTTTCGGGATCTCCTACGAGCAGTACTTC
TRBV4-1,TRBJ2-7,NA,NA,CASSQGEVVGIEQYF,TGCGCCAGCAGCCAAGGAGAGGTAGTGGGGATCGAGCAGTACTTC
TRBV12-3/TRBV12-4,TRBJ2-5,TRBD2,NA,CASSLTSGARGQYF,TGTGCCAGCAGTTTGACTAGCGGGGCCAGGGGCCAGTACTTC
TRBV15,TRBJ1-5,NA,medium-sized,CATSSLDSVTKPQHF,TGTGCCACCAGCAGCCTTGATTCAGTGACCAAGCCCCAGCATTTT
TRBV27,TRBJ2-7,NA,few,CASSSAGAGEQYF,TGTGCCAGCAGTTCCGCGGGGGCCGGCGAGCAGTACTTC
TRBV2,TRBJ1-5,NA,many,CASSEEEVSNQPQHF,TGTGCCAGCAGTGAAGAGGAGGTTAGCAATCAGCCCCAGCATTTT
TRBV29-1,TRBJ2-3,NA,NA,CSEVGGGTDTQYF,TGCAGCGAAGTGGGGGGCGGCACAGATACGCAGTATTTT
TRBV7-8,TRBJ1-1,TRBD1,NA,CASRGEGAGEAFF,TGTGCCAGCAGGGGGGAGGGGGCAGGTGAAGCTTTCTTT
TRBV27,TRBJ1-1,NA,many,CASSPGGNTEAFF,TGTGCCAGCAGTCCGGGAGGGAACACTGAAGCTTTCTTT
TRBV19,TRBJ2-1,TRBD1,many,CASTTGQGIVDEQFF,TGTGCCAGTACCACGGGACAGGGGATCGTGGATGAGCAGTTCTTC
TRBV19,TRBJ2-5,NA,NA,CASRAQYF,TGTGCCAGTAGGGCCCAGTACTTC
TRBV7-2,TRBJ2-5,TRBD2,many,CASSFTGGPETQYF,TGTGCCAGCAGCTTCACGGGGGGGCCGGAGACCCAGTACTTC
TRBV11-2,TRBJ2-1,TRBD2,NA,CASSWTSGGADEQFF,TGTGCCAGCAGCTGGACTAGCGGGGGGGCCGATGAGCAGTTCTTC
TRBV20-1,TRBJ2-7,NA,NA,CSARDRGAYEQYF,TGCAGTGCTAGAGATCGCGGGGCCTACGAGCAGTACTTC
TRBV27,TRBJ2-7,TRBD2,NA,CASSPEAGGSYEQYF,TGTGCCAGCAGTCCAGAAGCGGGGGGGTCCTACGAGCAGTACTTC
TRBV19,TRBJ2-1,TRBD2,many,CASSIGAGGPYNEQFF,TGTGCCAGTAGTATTGGTGCGGGGGGCCCCTACAATGAGCAGTTCTTC
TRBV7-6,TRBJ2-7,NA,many,CASRPPGGDEQYF,TGTGCCAGCAGACCACCCGGGGGCGACGAGCAGTACTTC
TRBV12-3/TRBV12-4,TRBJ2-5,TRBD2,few,CASSLTSGRETQYF,TGTGCCAGCAGTTTAACTAGCGGACGGGAGACCCAGTACTTC
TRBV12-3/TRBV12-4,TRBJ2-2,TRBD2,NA,CASPSISGTGELFF,TGTGCCAGCCCCTCAATTAGCGGGACCGGGGAGCTGTTTTTT
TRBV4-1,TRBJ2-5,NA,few,CASSQVAGPETQYF,TGCGCCAGCAGCCAAGTGGCGGGTCCAGAGACCCAGTACTTC
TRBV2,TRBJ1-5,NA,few,CASSEGRVSNQPQHF,TGTGCCAGCAGTGAAGGCAGGGTTAGCAATCAGCCCCAGCATTTT
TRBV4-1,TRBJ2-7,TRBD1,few,CASSPPGQGFYEQYF,TGCGCCAGCAGCCCCCCGGGACAGGGGTTCTACGAGCAGTACTTC
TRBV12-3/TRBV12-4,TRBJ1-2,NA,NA,CASSFSPSYGYTF,TGTGCCAGCAGTTTCAGCCCCTCCTATGGCTACACCTTC
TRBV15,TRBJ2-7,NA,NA,CATSNSPSRGYKTYEQYF,TGTGCCACCAGCAACTCCCCGAGCAGGGGATACAAAACCTACGAGCAGTACTTC
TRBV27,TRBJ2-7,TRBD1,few,CASSSLWTGNSYEQYF,TGTGCCAGCAGTTCCCTCTGGACAGGGAATTCCTACGAGCAGTACTTC
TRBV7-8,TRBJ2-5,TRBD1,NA,CASSSRTGKNLGETQYF,TGTGCCAGCAGTTCCCGGACAGGGAAAAATCTGGGAGAGACCCAGTACTTC
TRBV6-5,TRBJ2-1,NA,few,CASGNNEQLGKQFF,TGTGCTAGCGGCAATAATGAGCAGTTGGGGAAGCAGTTCTTC
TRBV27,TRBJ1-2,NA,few,CASSLWSGSTVYGYTF,TGTGCCAGCAGTTTATGGTCAGGCAGTACTGTATATGGCTACACCTTC
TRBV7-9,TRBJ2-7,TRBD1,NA,CASSRLRDSYEQYF,TGTGCCAGCAGCCGCCTCCGGGACAGCTACGAGCAGTACTTC
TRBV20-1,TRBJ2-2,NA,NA,CSAVIVPPANTGELFF,TGCAGTGCCGTTATCGTCCCCCCAGCGAACACCGGGGAGCTGTTTTTT
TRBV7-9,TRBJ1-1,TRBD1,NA,CASSLQDRVTEAFF,TGTGCCAGCAGCTTACAAGACAGGGTCACTGAAGCTTTCTTT
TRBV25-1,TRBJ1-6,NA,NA,CASTQQADSPLHF,TGTGCCAGCACTCAACAGGCAGATTCACCCCTCCACTTT
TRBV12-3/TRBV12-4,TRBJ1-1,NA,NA,CAGYLRVGASMNTEAFF,TGTGCCGGTTATCTGAGAGTGGGGGCTTCTATGAACACTGAAGCTTTCTTT
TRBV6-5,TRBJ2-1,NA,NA,CASSYAENNEQFF,TGTGCCAGCAGTTACGCAGAAAACAATGAGCAGTTCTTC
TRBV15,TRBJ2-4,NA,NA,CATSSPNENIQYF,TGTGCCACCAGCAGCCCAAATGAAAACATTCAGTACTTC
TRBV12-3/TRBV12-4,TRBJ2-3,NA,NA,CASSFLLYGRGDTQYF,TGTGCCAGCAGTTTCCTCTTGTACGGCAGGGGAGATACGCAGTATTTT
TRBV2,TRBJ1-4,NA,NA,CASRNVNKLFF,TGTGCCAGCAGAAACGTGAATAAACTGTTTTTT
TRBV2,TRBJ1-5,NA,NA,CASVASIAQPQHF,TGTGCCAGCGTGGCCAGCATAGCTCAGCCCCAGCATTTT
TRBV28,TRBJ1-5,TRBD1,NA,CASILQGESNQPQHF,TGTGCCAGCATTTTACAGGGGGAGAGCAATCAGCCCCAGCATTTT
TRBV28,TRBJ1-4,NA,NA,CASTLVATNEKLFF,TGTGCCAGCACACTGGTTGCAACTAATGAAAAACTGTTTTTT
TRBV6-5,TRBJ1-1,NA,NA,CASSFNMNTEAFF,TGTGCCAGCAGTTTCAACATGAACACTGAAGCTTTCTTT